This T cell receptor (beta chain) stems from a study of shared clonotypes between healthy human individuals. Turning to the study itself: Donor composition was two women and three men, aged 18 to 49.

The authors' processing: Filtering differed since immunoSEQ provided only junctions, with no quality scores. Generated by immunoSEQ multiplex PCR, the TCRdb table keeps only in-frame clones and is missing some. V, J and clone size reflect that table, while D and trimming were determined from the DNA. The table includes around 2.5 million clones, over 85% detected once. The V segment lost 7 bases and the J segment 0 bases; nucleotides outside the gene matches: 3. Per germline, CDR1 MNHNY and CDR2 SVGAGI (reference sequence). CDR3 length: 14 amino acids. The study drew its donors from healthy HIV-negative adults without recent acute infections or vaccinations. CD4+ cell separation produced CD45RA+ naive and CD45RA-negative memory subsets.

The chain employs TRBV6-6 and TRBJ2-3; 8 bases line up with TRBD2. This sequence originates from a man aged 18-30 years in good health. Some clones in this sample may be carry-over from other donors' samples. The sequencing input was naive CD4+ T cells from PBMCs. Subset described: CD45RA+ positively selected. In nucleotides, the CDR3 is TGTGCCAGCAAACGGGAGGGAAGCACAGATACGCAGTATTTT. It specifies CASKREGSTDTQYF.